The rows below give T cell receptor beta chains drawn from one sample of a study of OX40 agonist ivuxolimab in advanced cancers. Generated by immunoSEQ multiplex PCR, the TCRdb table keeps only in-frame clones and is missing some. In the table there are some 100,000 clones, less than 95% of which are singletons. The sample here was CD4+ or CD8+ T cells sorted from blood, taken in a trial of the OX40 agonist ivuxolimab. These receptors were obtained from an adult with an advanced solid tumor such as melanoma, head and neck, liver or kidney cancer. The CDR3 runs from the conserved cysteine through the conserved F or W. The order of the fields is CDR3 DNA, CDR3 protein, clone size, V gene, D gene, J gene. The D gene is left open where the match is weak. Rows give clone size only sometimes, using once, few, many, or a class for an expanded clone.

cdr3_nt: TGTGCCAGCGGGGTAATGGGACAGGGGACAGAGACCCAGTACTTC
cdr3_aa: CASGVMGQGTETQYF
clone_size: NA
v_call: TRBV2
d_call: TRBD1
j_call: TRBJ2-5

cdr3_nt: TGTGCCAGCAGTGCTGCCGGGACAGGGGGCGGGGAGCAGTACTTC
cdr3_aa: CASSAAGTGGGEQYF
clone_size: NA
v_call: TRBV28
d_call: TRBD1
j_call: TRBJ2-7

cdr3_nt: TGTGCCAGCAGGAGACAGGGGCTGGACGGGGAGCTGTTTTTT
cdr3_aa: CASRRQGLDGELFF
clone_size: NA
v_call: TRBV7-6
d_call: TRBD1
j_call: TRBJ2-2

cdr3_nt: TGCGCCAGCAGTGGGGCAGGGGCCACTGAAGCTTTCTTT
cdr3_aa: CASSGAGATEAFF
clone_size: NA
v_call: TRBV10-2
d_call: NA
j_call: TRBJ1-1

cdr3_nt: TGTGCCAGCTCACCAGAAACGGTCTCGTACGAGCAGTACTTC
cdr3_aa: CASSPETVSYEQYF
clone_size: NA
v_call: TRBV18
d_call: NA
j_call: TRBJ2-7

cdr3_nt: TGTGCCAGCAGTTTATGGTCGAGGCCCCAGCATTTT
cdr3_aa: CASSLWSRPQHF
clone_size: NA
v_call: TRBV28
d_call: NA
j_call: TRBJ1-5

cdr3_nt: TGCGCCACCCGTAACGCGGGAAGTCACGAGCAGTACTTC
cdr3_aa: CATRNAGSHEQYF
clone_size: NA
v_call: TRBV5-1
d_call: NA
j_call: TRBJ2-7

cdr3_nt: TGTGCCAGCAGTTACGAATCAGGGGGCGGTGAGCAGTACTTC
cdr3_aa: CASSYESGGGEQYF
clone_size: NA
v_call: TRBV6-6
d_call: TRBD1
j_call: TRBJ2-7

cdr3_nt: TGTGCCAGCAGCCCCGGTTCAGGCTATGGCTACACCTTC
cdr3_aa: CASSPGSGYGYTF
clone_size: NA
v_call: TRBV11-1
d_call: NA
j_call: TRBJ1-2

cdr3_nt: TGCGCCAGCAGCCAAGAAACTTCCTACGAGCAGTACTTC
cdr3_aa: CASSQETSYEQYF
clone_size: once
v_call: TRBV4-1
d_call: NA
j_call: TRBJ2-7

cdr3_nt: TGTGCCAGTGACAACAGGGGGCGGACGGGTCAGCCCCAGCATTTT
cdr3_aa: CASDNRGRTGQPQHF
clone_size: once
v_call: TRBV19
d_call: TRBD1
j_call: TRBJ1-5

cdr3_nt: TGTGCCAGTAGTATACTACTAGCGCAGACTAGCACAGATACGCAGTATTTT
cdr3_aa: CASSILLAQTSTDTQYF
clone_size: NA
v_call: TRBV19
d_call: TRBD2
j_call: TRBJ2-3

cdr3_nt: TGTGCCAGCAGCTTAGGTCGTGTACGCCGGTGGGATACGCAGTATTTT
cdr3_aa: CASSLGRVRRWDTQYF
clone_size: once
v_call: TRBV7-8
d_call: NA
j_call: TRBJ2-3

cdr3_nt: TGTGCCAGCCCTCCTGACCCGAGCGGGAACACAGATACGCAGTATTTT
cdr3_aa: CASPPDPSGNTDTQYF
clone_size: NA
v_call: TRBV28
d_call: TRBD2
j_call: TRBJ2-3

cdr3_nt: TGTGCCAGTAGTTTATCCGGGACAGGGGGGTTCTACGAGCAGTACTTC
cdr3_aa: CASSLSGTGGFYEQYF
clone_size: NA
v_call: TRBV19
d_call: TRBD1
j_call: TRBJ2-7

cdr3_nt: TGTGCCAGCAGCCGACGGGAGGGTAGGACTAGCCTAAATGAGCAGTTCTTC
cdr3_aa: CASSRREGRTSLNEQFF
clone_size: NA
v_call: TRBV7-2
d_call: TRBD2
j_call: TRBJ2-1

cdr3_nt: TGTGCCAGCAGCACCACTAGCCGGCCAGATACGCAGTATTTT
cdr3_aa: CASSTTSRPDTQYF
clone_size: NA
v_call: TRBV5-4
d_call: NA
j_call: TRBJ2-3

cdr3_nt: TGTGCCAGCAGGGCCCTATCAGATACGCAGTATTTT
cdr3_aa: CASRALSDTQYF
clone_size: NA
v_call: TRBV6-5
d_call: NA
j_call: TRBJ2-3

cdr3_nt: TGTGCCAGCTCACCACGGCGAGACAGGGGCCCCACCAATGAGCAGTTCTTC
cdr3_aa: CASSPRRDRGPTNEQFF
clone_size: once
v_call: TRBV18
d_call: TRBD1
j_call: TRBJ2-1

cdr3_nt: TGTGCCAGCAGCCCTAGCGGGAGTAGGGGCTACGAGCAGTACTTC
cdr3_aa: CASSPSGSRGYEQYF
clone_size: NA
v_call: TRBV7-2
d_call: TRBD2
j_call: TRBJ2-7

cdr3_nt: TGTTCGACTGGACGGAACACCGGGGAGCTGTTTTTT
cdr3_aa: CSTGRNTGELFF
clone_size: NA
v_call: TRBV28
d_call: NA
j_call: TRBJ2-2

cdr3_nt: TGTGCCAGCAGCCATTCGGGGCTCGGTCAGCCCCAGCATTTT
cdr3_aa: CASSHSGLGQPQHF
clone_size: NA
v_call: TRBV16
d_call: NA
j_call: TRBJ1-5

cdr3_nt: TGTGCCAGCAGCTTAGGCAGGGGTCTTGAAAAACTGTTTTTT
cdr3_aa: CASSLGRGLEKLFF
clone_size: NA
v_call: TRBV7-8
d_call: NA
j_call: TRBJ1-4

cdr3_nt: TGTGCCAGCAGCAGCTTCCGGGGAGACAATGAGCAGTTCTTC
cdr3_aa: CASSSFRGDNEQFF
clone_size: NA
v_call: TRBV7-9
d_call: NA
j_call: TRBJ2-1

cdr3_nt: TGTGCCAGCAGCCTAGTTACAGGGAACTATGGCTACACCTTC
cdr3_aa: CASSLVTGNYGYTF
clone_size: NA
v_call: TRBV28
d_call: NA
j_call: TRBJ1-2

cdr3_nt: TGCGCCAGCAGCCAAGATCTTCTAACTAGCGGGAGGACGGGGTCCTACAATGAGCAGTTCTTC
cdr3_aa: CASSQDLLTSGRTGSYNEQFF
clone_size: NA
v_call: TRBV4-3
d_call: TRBD2
j_call: TRBJ2-1

cdr3_nt: TGTGCCAGTAGCCGGACAGGAAGCGGCACCGGGGAGCTGTTTTTT
cdr3_aa: CASSRTGSGTGELFF
clone_size: NA
v_call: TRBV19
d_call: TRBD1
j_call: TRBJ2-2

cdr3_nt: TGTGCCAGCAGTAATGGGGGGGGCGACGCTCGGACTGAAGCTTTCTTT
cdr3_aa: CASSNGGGDARTEAFF
clone_size: NA
v_call: TRBV21-1
d_call: NA
j_call: TRBJ1-1

cdr3_nt: TGTGCCAGCAGCCCGACGAGTAATTCACCCCTCCACTTT
cdr3_aa: CASSPTSNSPLHF
clone_size: NA
v_call: TRBV11-1
d_call: NA
j_call: TRBJ1-6

cdr3_nt: TGTGCCAGCAGTGAAGGGGTGCTCTCTGGAAACACCATATATTTT
cdr3_aa: CASSEGVLSGNTIYF
clone_size: once
v_call: TRBV2
d_call: NA
j_call: TRBJ1-3

cdr3_nt: TGTGCCAGCGCCCCCCAGGTTAGCGGGAGGGCAGATACGCAGTATTTT
cdr3_aa: CASAPQVSGRADTQYF
clone_size: once
v_call: TRBV25-1
d_call: TRBD2
j_call: TRBJ2-3

cdr3_nt: TGTGCCAGCAGTTTCTCTTGGCGGGGTTCCTACGAGCAGTACTTC
cdr3_aa: CASSFSWRGSYEQYF
clone_size: NA
v_call: TRBV28
d_call: NA
j_call: TRBJ2-7

cdr3_nt: TGTGCCAGCAGCGCCGGGACCACGAACACCGGGGAGCTGTTTTTT
cdr3_aa: CASSAGTTNTGELFF
clone_size: NA
v_call: TRBV27
d_call: NA
j_call: TRBJ2-2

cdr3_nt: TGTGCCAGCAGTGAAGTGCAGGGTCGGAGCTCTGGAAACACCATATATTTT
cdr3_aa: CASSEVQGRSSGNTIYF
clone_size: NA
v_call: TRBV6-1
d_call: NA
j_call: TRBJ1-3

cdr3_nt: TGTGCCAGCAGCTCCCCGACCGTGTCAACTAATGAAAAACTGTTTTTT
cdr3_aa: CASSSPTVSTNEKLFF
clone_size: NA
v_call: TRBV5-6
d_call: NA
j_call: TRBJ1-4

cdr3_nt: TGTGCCAGCTCACCGGGACAGGGGAACACTGAAGCTTTCTTT
cdr3_aa: CASSPGQGNTEAFF
clone_size: NA
v_call: TRBV18
d_call: TRBD1
j_call: TRBJ1-1

cdr3_nt: TGTGCCAGCAGCTGGGACAGGGAGGTGAATGAGCAGTTCTTC
cdr3_aa: CASSWDREVNEQFF
clone_size: once
v_call: TRBV7-8
d_call: TRBD1
j_call: TRBJ2-1

cdr3_nt: TGTGCCAGCAGTTTACAGGGGGGACGCTTCTACGAGCAGTACTTC
cdr3_aa: CASSLQGGRFYEQYF
clone_size: NA
v_call: TRBV27
d_call: NA
j_call: TRBJ2-7

cdr3_nt: TGTGCCAGCAGCACACTGACAGGGTACTTATCCTACGAGCAGTACTTC
cdr3_aa: CASSTLTGYLSYEQYF
clone_size: NA
v_call: TRBV7-9
d_call: TRBD1
j_call: TRBJ2-7

cdr3_nt: TGTGCCAGCAGTGAAGCGGGAGCGGCGAACACCGGGGAGCTGTTTTTT
cdr3_aa: CASSEAGAANTGELFF
clone_size: NA
v_call: TRBV6-1
d_call: NA
j_call: TRBJ2-2

cdr3_nt: TGTGCCAGCAGCCCCAGACGGTGGTCGGGGAACTATGGCTACACCTTC
cdr3_aa: CASSPRRWSGNYGYTF
clone_size: NA
v_call: TRBV7-8
d_call: NA
j_call: TRBJ1-2

cdr3_nt: TGCGCCAGCAGTCCTGGGACCGAGATAATTATAGATACGCAGTATTTT
cdr3_aa: CASSPGTEIIIDTQYF
clone_size: NA
v_call: TRBV23-1
d_call: NA
j_call: TRBJ2-3

cdr3_nt: TGTGCCAGCTCCTCGGTGGGGGTTGGCGAGCAGTTCTTC
cdr3_aa: CASSSVGVGEQFF
clone_size: NA
v_call: TRBV2
d_call: NA
j_call: TRBJ2-1

cdr3_nt: TGTGCCAGCAGAAAATTAGCGGGAGACGGCGAGCAGTACTTC
cdr3_aa: CASRKLAGDGEQYF
clone_size: NA
v_call: TRBV6-4
d_call: TRBD2
j_call: TRBJ2-7

cdr3_nt: TGTGCCAGCGGAAAGGACAGGGGGGGCAATCAGCCCCAGCATTTT
cdr3_aa: CASGKDRGGNQPQHF
clone_size: few
v_call: TRBV6-5
d_call: TRBD1
j_call: TRBJ1-5

cdr3_nt: TGTGCCAGCAGTTTAGGGGCAGCCTCTGGAAACACCATATATTTT
cdr3_aa: CASSLGAASGNTIYF
clone_size: once
v_call: TRBV27
d_call: NA
j_call: TRBJ1-3

cdr3_nt: TGTGCCAGTACCCTCGGACGAAGCAATCAGCCCCAGCATTTT
cdr3_aa: CASTLGRSNQPQHF
clone_size: NA
v_call: TRBV19
d_call: NA
j_call: TRBJ1-5

cdr3_nt: TGTGCCAGCAGCCTTCGTCGGGCCAGTGCTAGCACAGATACGCAGTATTTT
cdr3_aa: CASSLRRASASTDTQYF
clone_size: once
v_call: TRBV11-2
d_call: NA
j_call: TRBJ2-3

cdr3_nt: TGTGCCAGCAGCCCGGTGGGCCTAGGTACTCAGCCCCAGCATTTT
cdr3_aa: CASSPVGLGTQPQHF
clone_size: NA
v_call: TRBV2
d_call: NA
j_call: TRBJ1-5

cdr3_nt: TGTGCCAGTAGTGCCGCCGGGAACCTGGGCCACAATGAGCAGTTCTTC
cdr3_aa: CASSAAGNLGHNEQFF
clone_size: NA
v_call: TRBV19
d_call: NA
j_call: TRBJ2-1

cdr3_nt: TGTGCCAGTAGCCAATTTTCTATAGCCCTCAATGAGCAGTTCTTC
cdr3_aa: CASSQFSIALNEQFF
clone_size: NA
v_call: TRBV19
d_call: NA
j_call: TRBJ2-1

cdr3_nt: TGTGCCAGCAGCTCACCGGGACTAGCGGGACCCCGGGTGGATACGCAGTATTTT
cdr3_aa: CASSSPGLAGPRVDTQYF
clone_size: NA
v_call: TRBV7-2
d_call: TRBD2
j_call: TRBJ2-3